The present entry profiles one T cell receptor beta chain with its context. The sample originates from a study of cytomegalovirus exposure and HLA in healthy donors. The CDR3 loop spans 18 amino acids. Between the trimmed V and J ends, which lost 4 bases and 0 bases, there was a span of 16 bases. The germline gives CDR1 LGHNA, CDR2 YNFKEQ. The PCR was carried out with 60 Vbeta primers and 13 Jbeta primers. Per the study methods: About 10 million of roughly 81 million unique TCR beta chains were shared, per a later count. Repertoires were generated with immunoSEQ multiplex PCR, while TCRdb's copy carries only in-frame clones and drops some. D and trimming were read from the DNA, whereas the V and J calls and clone size are those reported in that table. The sample lists 65,000 to 90,000 clones, approximately 80% occurring once.

The specimen sequenced was PBMCs. This receptor was identified in a man aged 40-55 years in good health and CMV-seronegative. The chain joins TRBV4-2 to TRBJ2-6, with D possibly being TRBD1 (6 bases). The CDR3 protein is CASSPSDRFSSGANVLTF. For the CDR3, the DNA is TGTGCCAGCAGCCCCTCTGACAGGTTCAGCTCTGGGGCCAACGTCCTGACTTTC.